Listed below are T cell receptor beta chains from one sample, sequenced in a study of shared clonotypes between healthy human individuals. Method: immunoSEQ multiplex PCR; TCRdb's copy keeps in-frame clones and lacks some. This table holds millions of clones, over 85% found once. The sample was naive CD4+ T cells sorted from blood. The receptor source for this set is a man younger than 35 in good health. CDR3s include the opening cysteine and the closing phenylalanine or tryptophan. Fields, in order: clone size, V gene, D gene, J gene, CDR3 DNA, CDR3 protein. D genes are given only for firm matches. Where a row states a size, it is once, few, many or the class of an expanded clone; other rows omit it.

>.|TRBV5-4|.|TRBJ1-1
TGTGCCAGCAGCCTGGGACTGCGGAACACTGAAGCTTTCTTT
CASSLGLRNTEAFF
>once|TRBV5-1|.|TRBJ1-4
TGCGCCAGCAGCTTTGCAGGGTTGGATAGTAATGAAAAACTGTTTTTT
CASSFAGLDSNEKLFF
>.|TRBV30|.|TRBJ2-7
TGTGCCTGGAGCCAAAATGACTACGAGCAGTACTTC
CAWSQNDYEQYF
>.|TRBV29-1|.|TRBJ2-7
TGCAGCGCCGTTGAGAACTCGGACGAGCAGTACTTC
CSAVENSDEQYF
>once|TRBV7-9|.|TRBJ2-6
TGTGCCAGCAGCTTCCACAAGGACGACTCTGGGGCCAACGTCCTGACTTTC
CASSFHKDDSGANVLTF
>.|TRBV5-1|.|TRBJ2-3
TGCGCCAGCAGCACCGGGACTTGGAGCACAGATACGCAGTATTTT
CASSTGTWSTDTQYF
>.|TRBV19|.|TRBJ1-5
TGTGCCAGTAGTAATCAGGGGCACAATCAGCCCCAGCATTTT
CASSNQGHNQPQHF
>.|TRBV6-6|.|TRBJ1-2
TGTGCCAGCAGTTCGGCGGAGCCTAATGGCTACACCTTC
CASSSAEPNGYTF
>.|TRBV6-4|.|TRBJ2-4
TGTGCCAGCAGGAGGGAAGGACTAGCCAAAAACATTCAGTACTTC
CASRREGLAKNIQYF
>.|TRBV7-9|TRBD1|TRBJ1-3
TGTGCCAGCAGCCGGCCGACAGGGTCTGGAAACACCATATATTTT
CASSRPTGSGNTIYF
>.|TRBV2|.|TRBJ2-5
TGTGCCACCAAAGGGGGACGCCAAGAGACCCAGTACTTC
CATKGGRQETQYF
>once|TRBV27|.|TRBJ2-3
TGTGCCAGCAGTTTTTGGCGGACCAGCACAGATACGCAGTATTTT
CASSFWRTSTDTQYF
>.|TRBV5-1|.|TRBJ1-3
TGCGCCAGCAGCTTGGAACGCTCTGGAAACACCATATATTTT
CASSLERSGNTIYF
>.|TRBV18|.|TRBJ1-2
TGTGCCAGCTCGCCGAGGGACATAAACTATGGCTACACCTTC
CASSPRDINYGYTF
>.|TRBV4-3|TRBD2|TRBJ2-5
TGCGCCAGCAGCCAAGGGGCTAGCGGGTCTCAAGAGACCCAGTACTTC
CASSQGASGSQETQYF
>.|TRBV6-6|TRBD1|TRBJ2-7
TGTGCCAGCAGTGACCAGGGACAGGGGTTATACGAGCAGTACTTC
CASSDQGQGLYEQYF
>.|TRBV5-1|.|TRBJ1-2
TGCGCCAGCAGCTTGCCGGGTGGCGGCTACACCTTC
CASSLPGGGYTF
>.|TRBV10-3|.|TRBJ1-4
TGTGCCATCAGTGAGTCGGGGACCGGGGAAAAACTGTTTTTT
CAISESGTGEKLFF
>.|TRBV18|.|TRBJ2-3
TGTGCCAGCTCACCACGGCCCACAGATACGCAGTATTTT
CASSPRPTDTQYF
>.|TRBV10-3|TRBD1|TRBJ2-7
TGTGCCATCAGCCAGGGGGCTTGGGAGCAGTACTTC
CAISQGAWEQYF
>once|TRBV9|TRBD2|TRBJ2-7
TGTGCCAGCAGCGCAAGCGGGGCCTTCACCTACGAGCAGTACTTC
CASSASGAFTYEQYF
>.|TRBV5-1|.|TRBJ1-3
TGCGCCAGCAGCTTGGACACAGGGAGTACTGGTGGAAACACCATATATTTT
CASSLDTGSTGGNTIYF
>.|TRBV6-5|.|TRBJ1-2
TGTGCCAGCAGTTACACTTGGGACACTAACTATGGCTACACCTTC
CASSYTWDTNYGYTF
>.|TRBV9|.|TRBJ1-2
TGTGCCAGCAGCGAGGGGGGGACACGAAACTATGGCTACACCTTC
CASSEGGTRNYGYTF
>once|TRBV6-1|.|TRBJ1-1
TGTGCCAGCAGTGTTCGGTGGCTGAACACTGAAGCTTTCTTT
CASSVRWLNTEAFF
>once|TRBV12-5|.|TRBJ2-3
TGTGCTAGTGGTTTGGTACCCCCTCTTGGCTCCTCGACGGTCGGTACGCAGTATTTT
CASGLVPPLGSSTVGTQYF
>.|TRBV28|.|TRBJ2-7
TGTGCCAGCAGTTTGATAGGGACCGCGAGCTCCTACGAGCAGTACTTC
CASSLIGTASSYEQYF
>.|TRBV7-9|TRBD1|TRBJ1-2
TGTGCCAGCAGCTTCATTTCCGTTGACAGGGGGCAGGATGGCTACACCTTC
CASSFISVDRGQDGYTF
>.|TRBV28|TRBD1|TRBJ1-6
TGTGCCAGCAGCAGCGGACAGGGGAACAATTCACCCCTCCACTTT
CASSSGQGNNSPLHF
>.|TRBV30|.|TRBJ1-2
TGTGCCTGGAGGGGGCAGGGATCTGGCTACACCTTC
CAWRGQGSGYTF
>.|TRBV5-1|.|TRBJ2-7
TGCGCCAGCAGCTTGCAAGGTTTCGAGCAGTACTTC
CASSLQGFEQYF
>.|TRBV5-4|.|TRBJ2-5
TGTGCCAGCAGCCCTGGGACCCAAGAGACCCAGTACTTC
CASSPGTQETQYF
>.|TRBV6-5|.|TRBJ1-3
TGTGCCAGCAGTTTGGGGGCCACCTCTGGAAACACCATATATTTT
CASSLGATSGNTIYF
>.|TRBV18|TRBD2|TRBJ2-3
TGTGCCAGCTCCCCTAGCGGGAGTAAAGATACGCAGTATTTT
CASSPSGSKDTQYF
>once|TRBV5-1|TRBD2|TRBJ2-7
TGCGCCAGCAGTTATTCCCGGGGGGACCTCGAGCAGTACTTC
CASSYSRGDLEQYF
>.|TRBV6-6|.|TRBJ2-1
TGTGCCAGCTGCCGTGAAAATGAGCAGTTCTTC
CASCRENEQFF
>once|TRBV11-3|.|TRBJ1-1
TGTGCCAGCAGCTTAGGTGTAGGGATGAACACTGAAGCTTTCTTT
CASSLGVGMNTEAFF
>.|TRBV4-1|.|TRBJ2-7
TGCGCCAGCAGCCCTGGCGGGGCAAGGGGGCGGTCCTACGAGCAGTACTTC
CASSPGGARGRSYEQYF
>.|TRBV9|TRBD1|TRBJ1-5
TGTGCCAGCAGCGGGGGGACAGGGAGCGCGCAGCCCCAGCATTTT
CASSGGTGSAQPQHF
>.|TRBV6-1|.|TRBJ2-7
TGTGCCAGCACTCAGGCGGGACAGAGTTCCTACGAGCAGTACTTC
CASTQAGQSSYEQYF
>.|TRBV18|TRBD1|TRBJ2-7
TGTGCCAGCTCACCACCGGGACAGGGTGGCTACGAGCAGTACTTC
CASSPPGQGGYEQYF
>.|TRBV28|.|TRBJ1-1
TGTGCCAGCCCCCCTTCGAGGATTAACACTGAAGCTTTCTTT
CASPPSRINTEAFF
>.|TRBV7-9|TRBD1|TRBJ1-1
TGTGCCAGCAGCCCCCGACAGGGGGTGAACACTGAAGCTTTCTTT
CASSPRQGVNTEAFF
>.|TRBV6-1|.|TRBJ1-1
TGTGCCAGCATGAAGGTTACTCCTATGAACACTGAAGCTTTCTTT
CASMKVTPMNTEAFF
>.|TRBV5-6|.|TRBJ2-7
TGTGCCAGCAGCTTACCCAGGAACGGTTATTACGAGCAGTACTTC
CASSLPRNGYYEQYF
>.|TRBV18|.|TRBJ2-6
TGTGCCAGCTCACCAGGGACCGGGGCCAACGTCCTGACTTTC
CASSPGTGANVLTF
>.|TRBV7-2|.|TRBJ1-6
TGTGCCAGCAGCTTAGGGTATACTGATAAACCCCTCCACTTT
CASSLGYTDKPLHF
>.|TRBV27|.|TRBJ2-7
TGTGCCAGCAAACCCCGGCCAGGGGAGGGACCTTACGAGCAGTACTTC
CASKPRPGEGPYEQYF
>.|TRBV4-1|.|TRBJ1-2
TGCGCCAGCAGCCTTATACCAGGACCGTCGTTGGGTGGCTACACCTTC
CASSLIPGPSLGGYTF
>.|TRBV4-1|.|TRBJ1-1
TGCGCCAGCAGCCAGGGCCAGGGGACCTTATATACTGAAGCTTTCTTT
CASSQGQGTLYTEAFF
>.|TRBV6-5|.|TRBJ2-7
TGTGCCAGCAGCCGCGGTGGGGCGTACGAGCAGTACTTC
CASSRGGAYEQYF
>.|TRBV6-1|TRBD1|TRBJ2-7
TGTGCCAGCAAATACGGGACAGAAAACTACGAGCAGTACTTC
CASKYGTENYEQYF
>.|TRBV10-1|.|TRBJ2-7
TGCGCCAGCAATACCACAGATAGCACCTACGAGCAGTACTTC
CASNTTDSTYEQYF
>.|TRBV18|.|TRBJ1-4
TGTGCCAGCTCACCGCGTGACAGAAATGAAAAACTGTTTTTT
CASSPRDRNEKLFF
>.|TRBV5-1|.|TRBJ2-1
TGCGCCAGCAGCTTGCAGCAGGGGAGCTCCTACAATGAGCAGTTCTTC
CASSLQQGSSYNEQFF
>.|TRBV29-1|.|TRBJ1-2
TGCAGCGTTGGAGGGCTTGGCTATGGCTACACCTTC
CSVGGLGYGYTF
>.|TRBV7-9|.|TRBJ2-2
TGTGCCAGCAGCCACCGGATGAACACCGGGGAGCTGTTTTTT
CASSHRMNTGELFF
>.|TRBV10-3|TRBD2|TRBJ2-3
TGTGCCATCAGTGACCCGCCGGGACTAGCGGGCGCCTGGGGTGATACGCAGTATTTT
CAISDPPGLAGAWGDTQYF